Detailed here is one T cell receptor (beta chain). Profiled with immunoSEQ multiplex PCR; TCRdb holds only in-frame clones, not every one. The table has roughly 51,000 clones, roughly nine tenths seen once. These data belong to a study of control samples from healthy donors and cancer patients. This CDR3 contains 12 residues. V was shortened by 4 bases and J by 9 bases, with 10 bases between the two germline ends. The clonotype originates from a man aged 40-55 years with colorectal cancer. Material: PBMCs. The chain is built from TRBV12-3 or TRBV12-4 and TRBJ1-5; D call uncertain. The CDR3 DNA sequence: TGTGCCAGCAGTTCGAGGGTCGGGCCCCAGCATTTT. It encodes CASSSRVGPQHF.